Below, 6 T cell receptor beta chains from the same sample are listed, as sequenced in a study of beta chain features in type 1 diabetes. Expressed TCRB transcripts were sequenced because the isolated RNA had all been reverse transcribed beforehand. The table came from immunoSEQ multiplex PCR; TCRdb's copy has only in-frame clones and leaves some out. Of about 350,000 clones listed, about 20% were seen once; the top ten hold around 0.04%. The specimen was naive CD4+ T cells from blood. These receptors originate from a woman under 30 in good health.

This chain connects TRBV30 to TRBJ2-3; tentatively, D is TRBD2 (6 bases). The CDR3 has 12 residues. The germline CDR1 and CDR2 sequences are GTSNPN and SVGIG (reference sequence). Trimming took off 8 bases at V and 3 bases at J, with 12 bases between the two ends. This chain's CDR3 is CAGTGGTDTQYF. CDR3 coding DNA: TGTGCCGGAACCGGAGGGACAGATACGCAGTATTTT.

This clone was found a few times. The chain employs TRBV7-2 and TRBJ2-1; unclear D gene. Looked up from germline, CDR1 is SGHTA and CDR2 is FQGNSA. The CDR3 consists of 12 residues. Deletions cut 6 bases from V and 9 bases from J, with 12 bases between. The CDR3 sequence is CASRALFGEQFF. In DNA, the CDR3 is TGTGCCAGCAGAGCACTATTTGGTGAGCAGTTCTTC.

CDR3 DNA sequence: TGTGCCAGCAGCTCTATACCTCCCGACCAAGAGACCCAGTACTTC. This gives the protein CASSSIPPDQETQYF. The rearrangement links TRBV7-2 to TRBJ2-5; D not certain. CDR1 SGHTA and CDR2 FQGNSA come from the germline V gene. V was pared by 4 bases and J by 0 bases, with 12 bases between. The CDR3 length is 15 residues.

This clone was counted a few times. This chain connects TRBV7-2 to TRBJ1-2; 11 positions agree with TRBD1. Germline CDR1 SGHTA, CDR2 FQGNSA. J lost 6 bases, V lost 2 bases, and 5 bases had no gene match. This CDR3 is built from 15 residues. CDR3 nucleotide sequence: TGTGCCAGCAGCTTAAGAGGACAGGGGGCAGATGGCTACACCTTC. Protein sequence: CASSLRGQGADGYTF.

This clone was seen a handful of times. The V and J genes are TRBV6-5 and TRBJ2-7, with a possible D match to TRBD1 (5 bases). CDR1 and CDR2 from the germline V gene are MNHEY and SVGAGI. Trimming removed 2 bases from V and 6 bases from J, with 11 bases in between. This CDR3 contains 13 residues. The CDR3 reads CASSYIGQGEQYF. CDR3 coding DNA: TGTGCCAGCAGTTACATTGGGCAGGGCGAGCAGTACTTC.

CDR3 sequence: CAWSSTGGWNSPLHF. The CDR3 DNA follows: TGTGCCTGGAGCTCGACAGGGGGCTGGAATTCACCCCTCCACTTT. J is TRBJ1-6 and V is TRBV30, with 10 positions matching TRBD1. CDR3 length equals 15 residues. With V trimmed by 3 bases and J by 7 bases, 6 bases remained unmatched. Germline loops: CDR1 GTSNPN, CDR2 SVGIG (reference sequence).